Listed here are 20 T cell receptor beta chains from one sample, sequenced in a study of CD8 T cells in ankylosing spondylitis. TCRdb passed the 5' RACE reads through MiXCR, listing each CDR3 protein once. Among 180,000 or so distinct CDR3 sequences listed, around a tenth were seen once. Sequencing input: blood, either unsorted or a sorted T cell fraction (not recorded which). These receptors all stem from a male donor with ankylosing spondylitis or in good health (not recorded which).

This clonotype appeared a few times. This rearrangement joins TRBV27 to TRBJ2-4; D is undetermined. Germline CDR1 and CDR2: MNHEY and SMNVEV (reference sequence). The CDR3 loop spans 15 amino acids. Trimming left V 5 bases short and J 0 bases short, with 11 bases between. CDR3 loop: CASSPVELAKNIQYF. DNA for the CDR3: TGTGCCAGCAGTCCCGTGGAGTTAGCCAAAAACATTCAGTACTTC.

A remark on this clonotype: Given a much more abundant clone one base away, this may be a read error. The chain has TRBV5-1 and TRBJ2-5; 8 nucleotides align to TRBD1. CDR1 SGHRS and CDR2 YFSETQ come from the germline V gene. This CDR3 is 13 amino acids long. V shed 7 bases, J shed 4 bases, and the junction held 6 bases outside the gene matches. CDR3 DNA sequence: TGCGCCAGCGGCCCAGGACAGGGAGAGACCCAGTACTTC. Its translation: CASGPGQGETQYF.

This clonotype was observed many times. Here the CDR3 reads CASSRVGSSYEQYF. The CDR3 DNA reads as TGTGCCAGCAGCAGGGTGGGAAGCTCCTACGAGCAGTACTTC. The rearrangement links TRBV21-1 to TRBJ2-7. TRBV21-1 is annotated as a pseudogene. CDR3 length equals 14 residues.

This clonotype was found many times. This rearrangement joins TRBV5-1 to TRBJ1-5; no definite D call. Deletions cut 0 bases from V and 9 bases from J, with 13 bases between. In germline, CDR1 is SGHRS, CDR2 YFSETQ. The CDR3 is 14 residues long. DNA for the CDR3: TGCGCCAGCAGCTTGGGGACGGTACAAGGGCCCCAGCATTTT. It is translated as CASSLGTVQGPQHF. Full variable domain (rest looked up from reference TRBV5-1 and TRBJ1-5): KAGVTQTPRYLIKTRGQQVTLSCSPISGHRSVSWYQQTPGQGLQFLFEYFSETQRNKGNFPGRFSGRQFSNSRSEMNVSTLELGDSALYLCASSLGTVQGPQHFGDGTRLSIL.

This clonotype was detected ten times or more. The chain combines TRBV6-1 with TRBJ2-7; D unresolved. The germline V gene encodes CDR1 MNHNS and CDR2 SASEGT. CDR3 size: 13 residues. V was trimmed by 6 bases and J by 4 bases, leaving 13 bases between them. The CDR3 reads CASSPVVGYEQYF. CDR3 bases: TGTGCCAGCAGCCCGGTGGTAGGGTACGAGCAGTACTTC.

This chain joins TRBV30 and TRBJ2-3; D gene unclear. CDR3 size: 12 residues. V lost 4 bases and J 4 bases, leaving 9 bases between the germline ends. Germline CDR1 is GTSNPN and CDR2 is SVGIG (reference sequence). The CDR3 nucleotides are TGTGCCTGGAAAGTGGGCCCAGATACGCAGTATTTT. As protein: CAWKVGPDTQYF.

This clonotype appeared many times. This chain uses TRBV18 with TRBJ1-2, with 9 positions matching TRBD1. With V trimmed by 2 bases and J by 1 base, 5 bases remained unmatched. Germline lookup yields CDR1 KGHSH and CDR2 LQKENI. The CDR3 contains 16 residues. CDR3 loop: CASSPDGTGLNYGYTF. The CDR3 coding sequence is TGTGCCAGCTCACCAGACGGGACAGGGCTTAACTATGGCTACACCTTC.

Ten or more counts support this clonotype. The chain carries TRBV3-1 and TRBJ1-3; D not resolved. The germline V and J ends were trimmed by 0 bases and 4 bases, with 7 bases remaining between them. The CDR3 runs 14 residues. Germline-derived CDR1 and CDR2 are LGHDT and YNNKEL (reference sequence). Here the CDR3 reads CASSQEELGNTIYF. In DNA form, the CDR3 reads TGTGCCAGCAGCCAAGAAGAATTGGGAAACACCATATATTTT. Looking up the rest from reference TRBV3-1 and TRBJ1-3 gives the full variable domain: DTAVSQTPKYLVTQMGNDKSIKCEQNLGHDTMYWYKQDSKKFLKIMFSYNNKELIINETVPNRFSPKSPDKAHLNLHINSLELGDSAVYFCASSQEELGNTIYFGEGSWLTVV.

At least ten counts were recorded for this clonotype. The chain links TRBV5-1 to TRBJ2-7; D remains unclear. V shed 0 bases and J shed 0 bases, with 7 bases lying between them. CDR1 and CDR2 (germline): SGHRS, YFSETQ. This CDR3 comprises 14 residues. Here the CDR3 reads CASSLGYRSYEQYF. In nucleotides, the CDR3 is TGCGCCAGCAGCTTGGGGTACCGCTCCTACGAGCAGTACTTC.

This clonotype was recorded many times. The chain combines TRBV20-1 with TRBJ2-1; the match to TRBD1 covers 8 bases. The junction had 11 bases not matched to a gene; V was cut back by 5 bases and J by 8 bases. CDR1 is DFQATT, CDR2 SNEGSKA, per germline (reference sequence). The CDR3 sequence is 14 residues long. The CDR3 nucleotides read TGCAGTGCTCCCGGGACGGGACAGGTGGATGAGCAGTTCTTC. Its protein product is CSAPGTGQVDEQFF.

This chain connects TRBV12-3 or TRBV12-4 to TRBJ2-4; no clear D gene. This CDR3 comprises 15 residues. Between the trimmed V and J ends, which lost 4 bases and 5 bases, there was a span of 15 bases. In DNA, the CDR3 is TGTGCCAGCAGTTCCTCCCTCAAATGGGAAAACATTCAGTACTTC. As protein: CASSSSLKWENIQYF.

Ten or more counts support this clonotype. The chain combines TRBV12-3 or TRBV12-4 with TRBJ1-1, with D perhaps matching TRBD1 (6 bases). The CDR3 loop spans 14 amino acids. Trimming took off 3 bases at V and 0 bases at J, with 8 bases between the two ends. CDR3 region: CASSFQGMNTEAFF. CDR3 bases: TGTGCCAGCAGTTTCCAGGGGATGAACACTGAAGCTTTCTTT.

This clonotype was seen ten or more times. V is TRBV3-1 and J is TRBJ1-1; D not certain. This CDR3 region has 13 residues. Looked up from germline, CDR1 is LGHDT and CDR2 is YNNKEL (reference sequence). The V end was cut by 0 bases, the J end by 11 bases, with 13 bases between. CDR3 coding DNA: TGTGCCAGCAGCCAAGAAGAGAGGCAGCGGGCTTTCTTT. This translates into CASSQEERQRAFF.

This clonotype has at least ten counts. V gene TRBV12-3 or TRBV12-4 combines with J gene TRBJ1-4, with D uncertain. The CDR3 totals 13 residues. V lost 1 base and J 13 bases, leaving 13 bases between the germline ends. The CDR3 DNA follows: TGTGCCAGCAGTTTAGGCGGCGTCGAGGCACTGTTTTTT. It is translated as CASSLGGVEALFF.

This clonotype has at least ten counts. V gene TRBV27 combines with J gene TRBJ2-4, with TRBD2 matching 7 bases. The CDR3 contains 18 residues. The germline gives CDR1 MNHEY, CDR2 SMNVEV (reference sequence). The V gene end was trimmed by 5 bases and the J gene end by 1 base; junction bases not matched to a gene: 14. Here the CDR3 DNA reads TGTGCCAGCAGTCCACTACTCCGCGCGGGGGTGGCCAAAAACATTCAGTACTTC. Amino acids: CASSPLLRAGVAKNIQYF.

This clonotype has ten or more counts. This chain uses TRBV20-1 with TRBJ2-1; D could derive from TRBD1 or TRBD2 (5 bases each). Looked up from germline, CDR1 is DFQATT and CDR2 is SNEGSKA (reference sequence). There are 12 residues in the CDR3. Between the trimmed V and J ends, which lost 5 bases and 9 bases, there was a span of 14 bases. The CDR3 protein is CSAASHGGEQFF. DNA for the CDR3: TGCAGTGCTGCATCTCATGGGGGTGAGCAGTTCTTC.

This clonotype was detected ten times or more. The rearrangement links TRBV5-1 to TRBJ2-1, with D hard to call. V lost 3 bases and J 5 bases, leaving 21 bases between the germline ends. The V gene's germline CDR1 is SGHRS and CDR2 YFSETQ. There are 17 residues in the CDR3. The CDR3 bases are TGCGCCAGCAGCTCAGCCCCACCGATACTGTTGGACAATGAGCAGTTCTTC. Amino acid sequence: CASSSAPPILLDNEQFF.

CDR3 in DNA: TGTGCCAGCAGCTCCGGGGTTGAGCAGCCCCAGCATTTT. Its translation is CASSSGVEQPQHF. This chain joins TRBV7-8 and TRBJ1-5; D is undetermined. V shed 4 bases and J shed 7 bases, with 11 bases lying between them. Per germline, CDR1 SGHVS and CDR2 FQNEAQ. CDR3 length: 13 residues.

The CDR3 sequence is CASTQIRGGGLNEKLFF. In DNA form, the CDR3 reads TGTGCCAGTACCCAGATTCGGGGCGGAGGACTTAATGAAAAACTGTTTTTT. This chain links TRBV19 with TRBJ1-4; D possibly corresponds to TRBD1 (5 bases). The germline V and J ends were trimmed by 7 bases and 4 bases, with 22 bases remaining between them. The CDR3 length is 17 residues. The germline V gene has CDR1 LNHDA and CDR2 SQIVND (reference sequence). Variable domain in full (rest from reference TRBV19 and TRBJ1-4): DGGITQSPKYLFRKEGQNVTLSCEQNLNHDAMYWYRQDPGQGLRLIYYSQIVNDFQKGDIAEGYSVSREKKESFPLTVTSAQKNPTAFYLCASTQIRGGGLNEKLFFGSGTQLSVL.

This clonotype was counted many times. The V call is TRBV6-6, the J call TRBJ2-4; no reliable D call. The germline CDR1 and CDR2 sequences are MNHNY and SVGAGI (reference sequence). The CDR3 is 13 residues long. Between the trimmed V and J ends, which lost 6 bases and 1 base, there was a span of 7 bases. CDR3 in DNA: TGTGCCAGCAGCTTACTGGCCAAAAACATTCAGTACTTC. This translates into CASSLLAKNIQYF.